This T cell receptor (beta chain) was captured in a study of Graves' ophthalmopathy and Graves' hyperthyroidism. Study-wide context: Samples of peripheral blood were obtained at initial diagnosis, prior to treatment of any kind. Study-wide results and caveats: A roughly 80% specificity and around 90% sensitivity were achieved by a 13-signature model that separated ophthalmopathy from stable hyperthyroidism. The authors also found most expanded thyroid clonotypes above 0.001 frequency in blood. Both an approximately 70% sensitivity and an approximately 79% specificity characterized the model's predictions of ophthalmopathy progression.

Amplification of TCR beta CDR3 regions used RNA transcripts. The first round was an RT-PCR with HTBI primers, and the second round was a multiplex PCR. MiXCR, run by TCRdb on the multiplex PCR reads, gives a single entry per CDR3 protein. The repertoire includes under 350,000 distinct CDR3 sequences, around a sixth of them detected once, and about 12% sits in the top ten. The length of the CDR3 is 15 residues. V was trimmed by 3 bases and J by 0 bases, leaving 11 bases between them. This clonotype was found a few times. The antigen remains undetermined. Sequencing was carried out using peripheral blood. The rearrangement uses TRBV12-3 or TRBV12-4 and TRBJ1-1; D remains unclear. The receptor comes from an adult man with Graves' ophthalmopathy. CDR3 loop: CASSFSADLNTEAFF. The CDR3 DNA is TGTGCCAGCAGTTTTTCGGCGGACCTGAACACTGAAGCTTTCTTT.